The clone carrying this T cell receptor beta chain was recorded a few times. The target antigen is unknown. Primers included in the PCR were 60 Vbeta and 13 Jbeta primers. Here immunoSEQ multiplex PCR was the method, and the copy in TCRdb shows in-frame clones only, minus some. The sample gives about 94,000 clones, 7.6% of which show up once; 2% to 2.5% is in the top ten. This entry belongs to a study of cytomegalovirus exposure and HLA in healthy donors. Germline CDR1 reads KGHSH; CDR2 reads LQKENI. The V segment lost 4 bases and the J segment 4 bases; nucleotides outside the gene matches: 13. This CDR3 has 17 amino acids. Broader study findings: TRBV6-2, TRBV6-3 and some other V segments were excluded as indistinguishable.

This sequence originates from a man aged 50 or older in good health and CMV-seronegative. The chain joins TRBV18 to TRBJ1-1; 9 bases line up with TRBD1. Specimen: PBMCs. CDR3 protein: CASSLTTGGAEFTEAFF. In nucleotides, the CDR3 is TGTGCCAGCTCACTAACCACAGGGGGCGCCGAATTCACTGAAGCTTTCTTT.